This is a list of T cell receptor beta chains from one sample in a study of T cells after yellow fever vaccination. TCRdb called the 5' RACE reads again in MiXCR, with one record for every CDR3 protein. Of around 330,000 distinct CDR3 sequences detected, around 3.6% appear once; the ten largest clones hold 20% to 30%. The sequencing here drew on PBMCs, taken on the day of the yellow fever booster vaccination. The origin of the receptors is a man aged 18 to 29 who received the YFV17D yellow fever vaccine. CDR3s include the opening cysteine and the closing phenylalanine or tryptophan. Fields, in order: D gene, clone size, J gene, V gene, CDR3 protein, CDR3 DNA. The D gene is left open where the match is weak. A clone size is listed for some rows: how often the clone was seen (once, few, many), or a class if it is expanded.

NA | many | TRBJ2-3 | TRBV5-1 | CASSLAVGGGTDTQYF | TGCGCCAGCAGCTTGGCTGTCGGGGGAGGCACAGATACGCAGTATTTT
NA | many | TRBJ2-1 | TRBV5-1 | CASSLAGKNEQFF | TGCGCCAGCAGCTTGGCGGGGAAGAATGAGCAGTTCTTC
TRBD1 | many | TRBJ2-3 | TRBV20-1 | CSARGIDREDTQYF | TGCAGTGCTAGAGGGATTGACAGGGAAGATACGCAGTATTTT
NA | NA | TRBJ2-5 | TRBV14 | CASSQVGLETQYF | TGTGCCAGCAGCCAAGTGGGGCTGGAGACCCAGTACTTC
NA | many | TRBJ1-5 | TRBV18 | CASSPGENQPQHF | TGTGCCAGCTCACCAGGGGAGAATCAGCCCCAGCATTTT
TRBD1 | NA | TRBJ1-5 | TRBV4-2 | CASSQDLGGQGLQPQHF | TGTGCCAGCAGCCAAGATTTAGGGGGACAGGGGTTACAGCCCCAGCATTTT
TRBD1 | many | TRBJ1-5 | TRBV7-8 | CASSLAGGAANQPQHF | TGTGCCAGCAGCTTAGCAGGGGGCGCGGCTAATCAGCCCCAGCATTTT
NA | many | TRBJ1-1 | TRBV9 | CASSVGLGENTEAFF | TGTGCCAGCAGCGTAGGTTTGGGAGAGAACACTGAAGCTTTCTTT
NA | many | TRBJ1-2 | TRBV3-1 | CASSQGRAKPYGYTF | TGTGCCAGCAGCCAAGGGAGAGCTAAGCCCTATGGCTACACCTTC
NA | few | TRBJ2-3 | TRBV20-1 | CSATPFRRLPGGATDTQYF | TGCAGTGCCACCCCCTTTAGGCGCCTTCCAGGAGGGGCCACAGATACGCAGTATTTT
NA | NA | TRBJ2-5 | TRBV21-1 | CASSNDREKETQYF | TGTGCCAGCAGCAATGACAGGGAGAAGGAGACCCAGTACTTC
NA | few | TRBJ2-5 | TRBV30 | CAWNPGALQETQYF | TGTGCCTGGAATCCAGGGGCCCTTCAAGAGACCCAGTACTTC
NA | few | TRBJ1-1 | TRBV11-3 | CASSTVAANTEALF | TGTGCCAGCAGCACGGTAGCGGCCAACACTGAAGCTTTATTT
TRBD1 | few | TRBJ1-6 | TRBV5-1 | CATGTGSYNSPLHF | TGCGCCACCGGGACAGGCTCCTATAATTCACCCCTCCACTTT
TRBD1 | NA | TRBJ1-1 | TRBV7-3 | CASSLEGGDRIHTEAFF | TGTGCCAGCAGCTTAGAGGGGGGGGACAGGATACACACTGAAGCTTTCTTT
NA | few | TRBJ2-7 | TRBV5-1 | CASSFPDSYEQYF | TGCGCCAGCAGCTTCCCCGACTCCTACGAGCAGTACTTC
NA | few | TRBJ2-5 | TRBV21-1 | CASSNTAGGRETQYF | TGTGCCAGCAGCAATACAGCGGGGGGGCGGGAGACCCAGTACTTC
NA | NA | TRBJ1-5 | TRBV5-1 | CASSPGGGSNQPQHF | TGCGCCAGCAGCCCCGGAGGGGGAAGCAATCAGCCCCAGCATTTT
NA | many | TRBJ2-7 | TRBV20-1 | CSASGDSYEQYF | TGCAGTGCTAGCGGGGACTCCTACGAGCAGTACTTC
TRBD2 | few | TRBJ2-1 | TRBV6-6 | CASIFGGALNEQFF | TGTGCCAGCATATTCGGGGGGGCCCTCAATGAGCAGTTCTTC
NA | many | TRBJ1-2 | TRBV20-1 | CSASPGGGYTF | TGCAGTGCTAGCCCTGGGGGGGGCTACACCTTC
NA | many | TRBJ1-2 | TRBV4-2 | CASSPREITYGYTF | TGTGCCAGCAGCCCCAGGGAAATAACCTATGGCTACACCTTC
NA | few | TRBJ2-1 | TRBV11-2 | CASSLGYSYNEQFF | TGTGCCAGCAGCCTAGGCTACAGCTACAATGAGCAGTTCTTC
NA | many | TRBJ2-2 | TRBV5-1 | CASSFSFQVPGELFF | TGCGCCAGCAGCTTCTCTTTCCAGGTCCCCGGGGAGCTGTTTTTT
NA | NA | TRBJ1-3 | TRBV29-1 | CSVGGSGNTIYF | TGCAGCGTTGGGGGCTCTGGAAACACCATATATTTT
NA | many | TRBJ1-1 | TRBV10-3 | CAISVRADTEAFF | TGTGCCATCAGTGTCAGGGCAGACACTGAAGCTTTCTTT
NA | many | TRBJ1-3 | TRBV6-1 | CASSDMVGVAGNTIYF | TGTGCCAGCAGTGATATGGTGGGGGTGGCTGGAAACACCATATATTTT
NA | few | TRBJ1-3 | TRBV6-1 | CASSYRNRAAGNTIYF | TGTGCCAGCAGTTACAGAAACAGGGCTGCTGGAAACACCATATATTTT
NA | few | TRBJ1-1 | TRBV5-1 | CASSLFPRGDTEAFF | TGCGCCAGCAGCTTGTTTCCGCGGGGGGACACTGAAGCTTTCTTT
TRBD1 | few | TRBJ2-3 | TRBV9 | CASSETGIVSTQYF | TGTGCCAGCAGCGAGACAGGGATTGTGAGTACGCAGTATTTT
TRBD1 | NA | TRBJ1-5 | TRBV28 | CASSLIGTGGFPPQHF | TGTGCCAGCAGTTTGATAGGGACAGGGGGCTTTCCGCCCCAGCATTTT